The 15 T cell receptor beta chains given below trace back to one sample, sequenced in a study of early T cells in non-severe SARS-CoV-2 infection. TCRdb re-derived calls from the 5' RACE reads in MiXCR, one entry per CDR3 protein. The sample lists approximately 35,000 distinct CDR3 sequences; roughly 5.9% were seen once. The sequenced sample consisted of whole blood. These receptors originate from an adult who was a healthcare worker with PCR-confirmed SARS-CoV-2 infection or an uninfected control (not recorded which).

There are many counts of this clonotype. The chain uses TRBV6-6 and TRBJ2-3; 11 bases match TRBD1. The CDR3 contains 19 residues. The germline CDR1 and CDR2 sequences are MNHNY and SVGAGI (reference sequence). V lost 5 bases, J lost 2 bases, and 15 bases stayed unmatched. CDR3 DNA: TGTGCCAGCAGTCAAACCGGGACAGGGGGTCTAGGATCCACAGATACGCAGTATTTT. Translated, it gives CASSQTGTGGLGSTDTQYF.

This chain uses TRBV19 with TRBJ1-2; tentatively, D is TRBD1 (6 bases). The CDR3 is made up of 15 amino acids. V shed 3 bases and J shed 2 bases, with 13 bases lying between them. CDR1 is LNHDA, CDR2 SQIVND, per germline (reference sequence). CDR3 nucleotides: TGTGCCAGTAGTATGTATTATGGGGGCAACTATGGCTACACCTTC. Encoded protein: CASSMYYGGNYGYTF. Complete variable domain (other parts from reference TRBV19 and TRBJ1-2): DGGITQSPKYLFRKEGQNVTLSCEQNLNHDAMYWYRQDPGQGLRLIYYSQIVNDFQKGDIAEGYSVSREKKESFPLTVTSAQKNPTAFYLCASSMYYGGNYGYTFGSGTRLTVV.

This clonotype was counted at least ten times. The chain couples TRBV20-1 to TRBJ1-5; no clear D. CDR1 DFQATT and CDR2 SNEGSKA come from the germline V gene (reference sequence). Trimming cost V 5 bases and J 6 bases, with 14 bases left between them. The CDR3 is 13 residues long. The CDR3 loop is CSAHLRETQPQHF. DNA of the CDR3: TGCAGTGCTCACCTCCGGGAGACTCAGCCCCAGCATTTT.

This clonotype occurred a few times. The gene calls are TRBV28 and TRBJ2-5, with 7 bases lining up with TRBD2. The germline gives CDR1 MDHEN, CDR2 SYDVKM. The ends lost 3 bases at V and 3 bases at J; junction bases unmatched: 13. This CDR3 region has 17 residues. The CDR3 bases are TGTGCCAGCAGTTTTTTCAGCGGGGCGGGAGTGAAAGAGACCCAGTACTTC. Translated, it gives CASSFFSGAGVKETQYF.

This clonotype occurred many times. The rearrangement links TRBV28 to TRBJ2-1; the match to TRBD2 covers 10 bases. Germline CDR1 is MDHEN and CDR2 is SYDVKM. V dropped 2 bases and J dropped 6; count of bases not matched to a gene: 13. The CDR3 consists of 18 residues. CDR3 in DNA: TGTGCCAGCAGTTTAAATGTGGGACTAGCGAATAGGGGCAATGAGCAGTTCTTC. Amino acid sequence: CASSLNVGLANRGNEQFF.

The chain joins TRBV13 to TRBJ1-6; 7 positions match TRBD1. Per the germline V gene, CDR1 is PRHDT and CDR2 is FYEKMQ (reference sequence). V trimming: 5 bases; J trimming: 10 bases; junction bases outside the gene matches: 8. This CDR3 comprises 14 residues. DNA for the CDR3: TGTGCCAGCAGCCAAGACAGGGCGGGATCACCCCTCCACTTT. Protein product: CASSQDRAGSPLHF.

This clonotype was observed many times. The chain combines TRBV5-5 with TRBJ1-1; the match to TRBD1 covers 8 bases. Germline assignment: CDR1 SGHKS and CDR2 YYEKEE (reference sequence). Losses at the gene ends were 6 bases for V and 4 bases for J; bases not matched to a gene: 17. CDR3 size: 17 residues. The CDR3 region has the DNA TGTGCCAGCAACGCCATGTTGACAGGGGAAAGGGCCACTGAAGCTTTCTTT. It codes for CASNAMLTGERATEAFF. The complete variable domain, with remaining parts taken from reference TRBV5-5 and TRBJ1-1, reads DAGVTQSPTHLIKTRGQQVTLRCSPISGHKSVSWYQQVLGQGPQFIFQYYEKEERGRGNFPDRFSARQFPNYSSELNVNALLLGDSALYLCASNAMLTGERATEAFFGQGTRLTVV.

The chain uses TRBV7-2 and TRBJ2-2; 7 bases map to TRBD1. V lost 3 bases to trimming and J lost 8 bases; unmatched junction nucleotides: 0. Germline V gene data show CDR1 as SGHTA and CDR2 as FQGNSA. CDR3 length: 12 residues. The CDR3 DNA is TGTGCCAGCAGCTTGGACAGGGGGGAGCTGTTTTTT. Encoded protein: CASSLDRGELFF.

The chain carries TRBV10-2 and TRBJ2-3, with D possibly being TRBD1 (6 bases). V was cut by 7 bases and J by 3 bases, with 17 bases left in between. This CDR3 is built from 15 residues. Germline CDR1 is WSHSY and CDR2 is SAAADI. The chain's CDR3 is CASKVGAWKTDTQYF. CDR3 nucleotide sequence: TGCGCCAGCAAGGTGGGGGCGTGGAAGACAGATACGCAGTATTTT.

This clonotype was detected a few times. V and J are TRBV30 and TRBJ2-1; TRBD2 agrees at 7 bases. The CDR3 runs 14 residues. Germline CDR1 GTSNPN, CDR2 SVGIG (reference sequence). Losses at the gene ends were 1 base for V and 4 bases for J; bases not matched to a gene: 4. CDR3 coding DNA: TGTGCCTGGAGTGCCGGGGGAGGGTACAATGAGCAGTTCTTC. Translated: CAWSAGGGYNEQFF.

J is TRBJ2-7 and V is TRBV6-2 or TRBV6-3, with TRBD2 matching over 11 bases. The CDR3 sequence is 15 residues long. Germline V gene sequence: CDR1 MNHEY, CDR2 SVGEGT. J gave up 0 bases and V 4 bases, and 2 bases lay outside the gene matches. The CDR3 loop reads CASSSGTSGSYEQYV. In DNA form, the CDR3 reads TGTGCCAGCAGTTCCGGGACTAGCGGCTCCTACGAGCAGTACGTC.

V usage is TRBV28 and J usage is TRBJ1-6, with D perhaps TRBD1 (5 bases). The CDR3 extends over 15 amino acids. The germline V gene encodes CDR1 MDHEN and CDR2 SYDVKM. Trimming pared 5 bases from V and 6 bases from J, leaving 14 bases between. CDR3 nucleotides: TGTGCCAGCAGTCCCCGCCGGGGGTCTAATTCACCCCTCCACTTT. This encodes CASSPRRGSNSPLHF.

The chain is built from TRBV20-1 and TRBJ2-1, with 10 bases identical to TRBD2. This CDR3 is built from 14 residues. J was trimmed by 8 bases and V by 8 bases; bases with no gene match: 12. Germline V gene sequence: CDR1 DFQATT, CDR2 SNEGSKA (reference sequence). The CDR3 DNA sequence: TGCAGTTCAGAGCGGGAGGGCCTTTGGTATGAGCAGTTCTTC. As protein: CSSEREGLWYEQFF.

The table lists this clonotype with many counts. The chain is built from TRBV18 and TRBJ1-5; perhaps TRBD1 as D (5 bases). The length of the CDR3 is 14 residues. The V end was cut by 3 bases, the J end by 3 bases, with 9 bases between. CDR1 and CDR2 (germline): KGHSH, LQKENI. The CDR3 spells CASSPPGDNQPQHF. CDR3 coding DNA: TGTGCCAGCTCACCCCCGGGGGACAATCAGCCCCAGCATTTT. Using reference TRBV18 and TRBJ1-5 for the parts outside the CDR3, the full variable domain is NAGVMQNPRHLVRRRGQEARLRCSPMKGHSHVYWYRQLPEEGLKFMVYLQKENIIDESGMPKERFSAEFPKEGPSILRIQQVVRGDSAAYFCASSPPGDNQPQHFGDGTRLSIL.

This clonotype was picked up many times. The rearrangement joins TRBV20-1 to TRBJ2-3; TRBD2 matches at 10 bases. The V and J ends lost 2 bases and 3 bases, in that order; junction bases with no gene match: 11. Germline values: CDR1 DFQATT, CDR2 SNEGSKA (reference sequence). This CDR3 has 17 amino acids. The DNA of the CDR3 is TGCAGTGCTAGACTCCCTAGCGGGAGTTTGGGAACAGATACGCAGTATTTT. This translates into CSARLPSGSLGTDTQYF.